This T cell receptor beta chain was obtained from a study of cytomegalovirus exposure and HLA in healthy donors. Study observations and caveats: In an earlier analysis, in 540 or so donors, most V segments appeared productive either ~87% or ~30% of the time.

Only one count was recorded for this clone. Its antigen is not known. Despite likely unrecorded immune exposures, the donors were nominally healthy at the time of sampling. CDR1 MGHRA and CDR2 YSYEKL come from the germline V gene. Trimming took 3 bases from V and 1 from J; bases not matched to a gene: 4. The CDR3 has 17 residues. Both 60 Vbeta primers and 13 Jbeta primers went into the PCR. Some clones are missing from TCRdb's copy, which holds only in-frame ones; the method was immunoSEQ multiplex PCR. The sample lists about 200,000 clones, roughly four fifths occurring once. The sequence came from a man aged 30 to 39 in good health and CMV-seronegative. V usage is TRBV4-1 and J usage is TRBJ1-4, with 11 bases that match TRBD1. Material: PBMCs. The DNA of the CDR3 is TGCGCCAGCAGCCAGGGGACAGGGGGTCTAACTAATGAAAAACTGTTTTTT. Translating gives CASSQGTGGLTNEKLFF.